This TCR beta chain was identified during a study of cytomegalovirus exposure and HLA in healthy donors. Study-wide results and caveats: The classifier was said to identify cytomegalovirus status with high specificity and sensitivity.

In germline, CDR1 is MDHEN, CDR2 SYDVKM. V was clipped by 6 bases and J by 5 bases, with 16 bases between them. The CDR3 is 14 residues long. Sequencing used immunoSEQ multiplex PCR; TCRdb keeps in-frame clones, though not all of them. The sample records tens of thousands of clones, more than 85% being singletons. Points on this clone: Its specificity is unknown.

The genes are TRBV28 and TRBJ1-2; D is unresolved. Input material: PBMCs. This sequence was found in a woman younger than 45 in good health and CMV-seronegative. The CDR3 here is CASSYTVSSYGYTF. As DNA, the CDR3 is TGTGCCAGCAGCTATACGGTCTCAAGTTATGGCTACACCTTC.